The 4 T cell receptor beta chains in this list originate from one sample, sequenced in a study of shared clonotypes between healthy human individuals. The data were produced by immunoSEQ multiplex PCR, yet TCRdb's version contains in-frame clones alone and is incomplete. The table lists fewer than 400,000 clones, roughly 70% of them singletons. The source material was memory CD4+ T cells sorted from blood. Subset: CD45RA-negative fraction. These receptors all stem from a man younger than 45 in good health.

The rearrangement links TRBV5-1 to TRBJ2-7; 7 nucleotides align to TRBD2. V shed 4 bases and J 7 bases; nucleotides not matched to a gene: 14. The length of the CDR3 is 15 residues. Germline assignment: CDR1 SGHRS and CDR2 YFSETQ. This CDR3 reads CASSAEQRGWGEQYF. The CDR3 coding sequence is TGCGCCAGCAGCGCCGAGCAGCGGGGATGGGGGGAGCAGTACTTC.

This chain connects TRBV7-6 to TRBJ2-1; perhaps TRBD2 as D (6 bases). Germline lookup yields CDR1 SGHVS and CDR2 FNYEAQ. Trimming took off 5 bases at V and 7 bases at J, with 18 bases between the two ends. The CDR3 sequence is 15 residues long. The CDR3 sequence is CASSPLGRRGNEQFF. The CDR3 DNA sequence: TGTGCCAGCAGCCCACTGGGACGGCGGGGAAATGAGCAGTTCTTC.

The chain links TRBV5-6 to TRBJ1-1; TRBD1 might be the D (6 bases). Germline CDR1 and CDR2: SGHDT and YYEEEE. CDR3 length: 14 amino acids. V was trimmed by 5 bases and J by 3 bases, leaving 14 bases between them. DNA for the CDR3: TGTGCCAGCAGGCAACAGGGAAGATACACTGAAGCTTTCTTT. It specifies CASRQQGRYTEAFF.

The genes are TRBV9 and TRBJ2-7; 10 bases are shared with TRBD2. Losses at the gene ends were 1 base for V and 3 bases for J; bases not matched to a gene: 7. Per the germline V gene, CDR1 is SGDLS and CDR2 is YYNGEE. The CDR3 has 16 residues. CDR3 in amino acids: CASSVRSAGGCYEQYF. The CDR3 bases are TGTGCCAGCAGCGTAAGGTCAGCGGGAGGGTGCTACGAGCAGTACTTC.